This entry describes one T cell receptor beta chain. This record belongs to a study of cytomegalovirus exposure and HLA in healthy donors. Per germline, CDR1 MNHNY and CDR2 SVGAGI (reference sequence). This CDR3 is built from 12 residues. The study ran its PCR with 60 Vbeta and 13 Jbeta primers. Produced via immunoSEQ multiplex PCR; TCRdb's table is partial and in-frame only. The data hold roughly 180,000 clones, with roughly 80% observed a single time. The TCR comes from a woman aged 50 to 60 in good health and CMV-seropositive. The specimen sequenced was PBMCs. The genes are TRBV6-6 and TRBJ2-1; possible D gene TRBD2, 6 bases. The CDR3 DNA reads as TGTGCTTCGGGGGAGAGGCTCAATGAGCAGTTCTTC. Its translation is CASGERLNEQFF.